This TCR beta chain was retrieved from a study of vaccination and CD4 T cells after COVID-19. Oncomine TCR Beta short-read sequencing was applied to DNA from cultured CD4+ T cells. TCRdb re-derived calls from the PCR reads in MiXCR, one entry per CDR3 protein. Of 3,700 or so distinct CDR3 sequences in the sample, over 12% were seen once. Stated treatment: approximately nine-day PBMC culture with coronavirus spike peptide pools or control peptides (ViraFEST assay). A remark on this clonotype: What it binds is unknown.

CDR3 size: 16 residues. Germline CDR1 and CDR2: SQVTM and ANQGSEA. The V and J ends lost 3 bases and 4 bases, in that order; junction bases with no gene match: 11. The sequenced sample consisted of CD4+ T cells from blood, cultured in vitro. The V and J genes are TRBV29-1 and TRBJ2-1, with 8 positions matching TRBD2. The sequence was obtained from a human donor who had recovered from COVID-19. CDR3 coding DNA: TGCAGCGTTGAGTCCAGCGGGGGACCAATGTACAATGAGCAGTTCTTC. It is translated as CSVESSGGPMYNEQFF.